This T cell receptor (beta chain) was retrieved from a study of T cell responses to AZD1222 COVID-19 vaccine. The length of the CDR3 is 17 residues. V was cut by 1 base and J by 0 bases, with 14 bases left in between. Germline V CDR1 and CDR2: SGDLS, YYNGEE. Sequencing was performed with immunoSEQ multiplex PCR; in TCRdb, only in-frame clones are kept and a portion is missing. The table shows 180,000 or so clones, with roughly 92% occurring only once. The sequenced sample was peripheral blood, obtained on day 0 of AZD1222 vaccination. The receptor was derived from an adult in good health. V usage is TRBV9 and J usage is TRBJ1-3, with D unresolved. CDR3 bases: TGTGCCAGCAGCGTAAGTAGGACGTGGAGCTCTGGAAACACCATATATTTT. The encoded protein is CASSVSRTWSSGNTIYF.